This is a list of T cell receptor beta chains from one sample in a study of blood T cell repertoires in COVID-19. Repertoires were generated with immunoSEQ multiplex PCR, while TCRdb's copy carries only in-frame clones and drops some. The sample yields around 200,000 clones, roughly 80% seen once. The sequenced sample was peripheral blood. Receptors originate from a human donor in a cohort sampled during active COVID-19. CDR3s include the opening cysteine and the closing phenylalanine or tryptophan. The order of the fields is clone size, J gene, V gene, D gene, CDR3 protein, CDR3 DNA. A D gene is named only where the DNA matches it firmly. Rows give clone size only sometimes, using once, few, many, or a class for an expanded clone.

. TRBJ1-2 TRBV7-2 . CASSPGRRNYGYTF TGTGCCAGCAGCCCAGGCAGACGTAACTATGGCTACACCTTC
. TRBJ1-2 TRBV11-2 . CASSLEVLGEGYTF TGTGCCAGCAGCTTAGAGGTCCTAGGAGAGGGCTACACCTTC
. TRBJ1-6 TRBV11-2 . CASSLDGGPNSPLHF TGTGCCAGCAGCCTTGACGGGGGACCTAATTCACCCCTCCACTTT
. TRBJ2-3 TRBV7-6 TRBD2 CASSKTSGGAGIDTQYF TGTGCCAGCAGCAAAACTAGCGGGGGGGCGGGGATAGATACGCAGTATTTT
. TRBJ1-4 TRBV3-1/TRBV3-2 TRBD1 CASSMRTGWGGEKLFF TGTGCCAGCAGCATGCGGACAGGGTGGGGGGGTGAAAAACTGTTTTTT
. TRBJ1-1 TRBV27 TRBD1 CASSRPGQGPEAFF TGTGCCAGCAGTAGGCCGGGACAGGGTCCTGAAGCTTTCTTT
. TRBJ2-5 TRBV3-1/TRBV3-2 . CASSQDRTQYF TGTGCCAGCAGCCAAGATAGAACCCAGTACTTC
. TRBJ2-7 TRBV5-6 . CASIRLGTNYEQYF TGTGCCAGCATCAGACTCGGGACAAACTACGAGCAGTACTTC
. TRBJ1-1 TRBV5-1 . CASSRNRENTEAFF TGCGCCAGCAGCAGAAACAGGGAGAACACTGAAGCTTTCTTT
. TRBJ2-7 TRBV11-2 . CASSLVPVQQYF TGTGCCAGCAGCTTAGTTCCGGTCCAGCAGTACTTC
. TRBJ1-2 TRBV7-3 . CASSEYREPNYGYTF TGTGCCAGCAGCGAGTACAGGGAGCCCAACTATGGCTACACCTTC
. TRBJ2-3 TRBV9 TRBD2 CASSENSGKGTDTQYF TGTGCCAGCAGCGAAAATAGCGGGAAGGGCACAGATACGCAGTATTTT
. TRBJ1-2 TRBV5-6 . CASSPGLVDYGYTF TGTGCCAGCAGCCCGGGACTTGTTGACTATGGCTACACCTTC
. TRBJ2-3 TRBV5-1 TRBD1 CASRRDRGSTDTQYF TGCGCCAGCAGGAGGGACAGAGGAAGCACAGATACGCAGTATTTT
. TRBJ2-2 TRBV5-1 TRBD1 CASSLKATGAVGELFF TGCGCCAGCAGCTTGAAGGCAACAGGGGCAGTCGGGGAGCTGTTTTTT
few TRBJ1-5 TRBV9 TRBD1 CASSVKTGDVRNQPQHF TGTGCCAGCAGCGTTAAGACAGGGGATGTTCGTAATCAGCCCCAGCATTTT
. TRBJ2-7 TRBV6-4 . CARQDPPYEQYF TGTGCCAGACAGGATCCCCCCTACGAGCAGTACTTC
. TRBJ2-7 TRBV5-1 . CASSPRDLSYEQYF TGCGCCAGCAGCCCCCGGGACTTATCCTACGAGCAGTACTTC
. TRBJ1-4 TRBV6-1 . CASSEWEILRGEKLFF TGTGCCAGCAGTGAATGGGAGATCCTACGGGGTGAAAAACTGTTTTTT
. TRBJ2-7 TRBV6-5 . CAFAEGLGEQYF TGTGCCTTCGCGGAGGGGCTGGGCGAGCAGTACTTC
. TRBJ1-5 TRBV10-2 TRBD1 CASSDGDRGVGNQPQHF TGCGCCAGCAGTGATGGGGACAGGGGAGTAGGCAATCAGCCCCAGCATTTT
. TRBJ1-1 TRBV7-2 TRBD1 CASSGQAFRNTEAFF TGTGCCAGCAGTGGACAGGCCTTTAGAAACACTGAAGCTTTCTTT
. TRBJ1-6 TRBV9 . CASSVREQGVGSPLHF TGTGCCAGCAGCGTAAGAGAACAGGGTGTAGGTTCACCCCTCCACTTT
. TRBJ2-7 TRBV21-1 . CASSEVKAESYEQYF TGTGCCAGCAGCGAGGTGAAGGCCGAGTCCTACGAGCAGTACTTC
once TRBJ1-4 TRBV11-2 . CASSLRGGLDEKLFF TGTGCCAGCAGCTTAAGGGGTGGGCTGGATGAAAAACTGTTTTTT
. TRBJ1-3 TRBV10-2 . CASSELDSGNTIYF TGCGCCAGCAGTGAATTAGACTCTGGAAACACCATATATTTT
. TRBJ2-2 TRBV6-5 . CASTRGTGELFF TGTGCCAGCACTCGGGGGACCGGGGAGCTGTTTTTT
once TRBJ1-1 TRBV6-5 . CASTLGRGGGPEAFF TGTGCCAGCACCCTGGGGAGGGGTGGGGGACCTGAAGCTTTCTTT
. TRBJ2-6 TRBV7-2 . CASSLPLGPGANVLTF TGTGCCAGCAGCTTACCTCTGGGGCCTGGGGCCAACGTCCTGACTTTC
. TRBJ1-4 TRBV5-1 . CASSMDSPNEKLFF TGCGCCAGCAGCATGGACAGTCCTAATGAAAAACTGTTTTTT
. TRBJ1-1 TRBV11-2 . CASSLVSRQEAFF TGTGCCAGCAGCTTAGTGTCGCGACAGGAAGCTTTCTTT
. TRBJ2-7 TRBV9 TRBD1 CASSPRQGSYEQYF TGTGCCAGCAGCCCCCGACAGGGTTCCTACGAGCAGTACTTC
. TRBJ1-2 TRBV3-1/TRBV3-2 . CASSPGGDLINGYTF TGTGCCAGCAGCCCCGGCGGCGACCTTATAAACGGCTACACCTTC
. TRBJ2-5 TRBV19 . CASSIGTGRGTQYF TGTGCCAGTAGTATAGGGACGGGCCGGGGGACCCAGTACTTC
. TRBJ1-2 TRBV4-1 . CASSQETRVSANYGYTF TGCGCCAGCAGCCAAGAAACCAGGGTCTCCGCTAACTATGGCTACACCTTC
. TRBJ2-7 TRBV5-1 TRBD1 CASSLGQGAYEQYF TGCGCCAGCAGCCTGGGACAGGGAGCCTACGAGCAGTACTTC
. TRBJ1-1 TRBV3-1/TRBV3-2 TRBD1 CASSIGQGARRSTEAFF TGTGCCAGCAGCATCGGACAGGGGGCGCGGAGAAGTACTGAAGCTTTCTTT
. TRBJ1-6 TRBV5-1 . CASSLSTDYNSPLHF TGCGCCAGCAGCTTATCGACAGATTATAATTCACCCCTCCACTTT
. TRBJ2-7 TRBV13 . CASSNTYEQYF TGTGCCAGCAGCAACACCTACGAGCAGTACTTC
. TRBJ1-2 TRBV29-1 TRBD1 CSVDRDRGNRYTF TGCAGCGTGGACCGGGACAGGGGTAATCGCTACACCTTC
. TRBJ2-5 TRBV30 TRBD2 CAWSTSGKETQYF TGTGCCTGGAGCACTAGCGGTAAAGAGACCCAGTACTTC